This is a list of T cell receptor beta chains from one sample in a study of blood T cells in healthy people across ages. TCRdb fed the 5' RACE reads into MiXCR, producing one record per CDR3 protein. This table holds a few hundred thousand distinct CDR3 sequences, around 29% found once. Input material: blood. Receptors originate from a woman in her seventies in good health. Each CDR3 is given with its conserved first and last residue. Each record gives: V gene, clone size, D gene, CDR3 length, J gene, CDR3 DNA, CDR3 protein. The D gene is left open where the match is weak. Rows may omit the clone size; those that give it use once, few, many or a size class.

TRBV28	once	NA	12	TRBJ1-2	TGTGCCAGCACCTCGGACAGCTATGGCTACACCTTC	CASTSDSYGYTF
TRBV7-2	NA	NA	13	TRBJ2-3	TGTGCCAGCACTCCAAGGACCACAGATACGCAGTATTTT	CASTPRTTDTQYF
TRBV6-2/TRBV6-3	NA	NA	14	TRBJ1-1	TGTGCCAGCAGTTACCTCGACACGGGGACTGAAGCTTTCTTT	CASSYLDTGTEAFF
TRBV2	many	TRBD2	15	TRBJ2-7	TGTGCCAGCAGTACCGGGACTAGCGCTTCCTACGAGCAGTACTTC	CASSTGTSASYEQYF
TRBV20-1	NA	NA	14	TRBJ2-5	TGCAGTGCTTCCCGACCGGGCTCCGGGGAGACCCAGTACTTC	CSASRPGSGETQYF
TRBV20-1	many	TRBD1	13	TRBJ2-7	TGCAGTGCTATGCCGGGACAGGGGGCCGAGCAGTACTTC	CSAMPGQGAEQYF
TRBV24-1	few	NA	14	TRBJ1-5	TGTGCCACCAGTGATACGGGGAATAGCCAGCCCCAGCATTTT	CATSDTGNSQPQHF
TRBV12-3/TRBV12-4	few	NA	13	TRBJ1-2	TGTGCCAGCAGTTTTTTGGGGGCGAGGGGCTACACCTTC	CASSFLGARGYTF
TRBV5-1	few	NA	16	TRBJ1-4	TGCGCCAGCAGCTTGGGAGGGGCCGGGGCTAATGAAAAACTGTTTTTT	CASSLGGAGANEKLFF
TRBV12-3/TRBV12-4	NA	TRBD1	15	TRBJ2-2	TGTGCCAGCAGTTTAAGACAGGGAAACACCGGGGAGCTGTTTTTT	CASSLRQGNTGELFF
TRBV28	NA	NA	12	TRBJ1-6	TGTGCCAGCAGTAACACGAATTCACCCCTCCACTTT	CASSNTNSPLHF
TRBV9	NA	TRBD2	17	TRBJ2-5	TGTGCCAGCAGCGGCCGACTAGCAGAGCCGTGGGGAGAGACCCAGTACTTC	CASSGRLAEPWGETQYF
TRBV5-1	few	TRBD1	14	TRBJ2-5	TGCGCCAGCAGAAGGGCAGGGGGTCAAGAGACCCAGTACTTC	CASRRAGGQETQYF
TRBV18	few	NA	16	TRBJ2-5	TGTGCCAGCTCACCATCAGATCGGAGTCTGGCGGAGACCCAGTACTTC	CASSPSDRSLAETQYF
TRBV20-1	NA	NA	11	TRBJ2-1	TGCAGTGCTAGTGAAAGGTATGAGCAGTTCTTC	CSASERYEQFF
TRBV7-9	few	NA	14	TRBJ1-5	TGTGCCAGCAGCGCTCTCGGGGGTGGCCAGCCCCAGCATTTT	CASSALGGGQPQHF
TRBV7-9	NA	NA	10	TRBJ2-1	TGTGCCAGCAGCTCGACCAAGCAGTTCTTC	CASSSTKQFF